Reported below is one T cell receptor (beta chain). Which antigen it targets is not known. No much larger clone exists at a distance of one base, and base qualities are not known. These data originate in a study of blood T cell repertoires in COVID-19 (dated by TCRdb to 2020 to 2022). Regarding the complete study: The collaborator samples originated in the United States, Italy and Spain and spanned the acute and convalescent phases of COVID-19. A freely available public database, intended as a resource for researchers studying the immune response to SARS-CoV-2, is where the repertoires were released. Subjects who had been exposed to COVID-19, were actively infected with it, or had recovered from it provided the deeply sampled blood TCRbeta repertoires that made up the dataset. A de-identified subject ID, COVID-19 status, age in years and sex were almost always included in the sample metadata. The material from the prospective study consisted of cDNA or gDNA derived from T cells, B-cell-depleted T cells, or PBMCs. Where available, HLA class I and class II types were obtained from metadata supplied by the sample provider rather than from assay-based typing. The samples were drawn from the first 160 participants of the ongoing ImmuneRACE study and from over 950 subjects provided by 6 global collaborators. Beyond this particular receptor, the publication reports: How much clinical and demographic metadata was included differed by source and by participant, and the metadata was provided uncurated.

One collaborating source in Seattle enrolled patients during active infection and followed them longitudinally through the course of disease. Each collaborating institution followed its own protocols to collect whole blood in K2EDTA tubes. Collaborator samples were shipped for TCRbeta analysis as frozen whole blood, isolated PBMCs, or DNA extracted from either sample type. V is shortened by 3 bases, J by 4 bases, and the region joining them spans 12 bases. For CDR1 and CDR2, the germline V gene lists SNHLY and FYNNEI. CDR3 length: 14 amino acids, cysteine to phenylalanine. Only CDR3 DNA is held: 42 bases, read in frame from base 1. TCRbeta CDR3 regions were amplified from genomic DNA by means of the immunoSEQ Assay, a bias-controlled multiplex PCR. For the original study's pipeline: The number of nucleated cells in each sample was estimated by amplification of reference gene primers within the assay. To quantify the absolute abundance of each unique TCRbeta CDR3 rearrangement, sequence reads were collapsed and filtered. For each sample, productive Simpson clonality was calculated by taking the square root of Simpson's diversity index across productive rearrangements. The table comes from immuneACCESS by way of TCRdb, which keeps in-frame sequences with V and J called. Part of the clones is missing from these tables; in studies checked, under half for an unresolved V gene and the rest for unknown reasons. V, J and clone size derive from that table, while D and trimming were established from the DNA sequence. The sample includes 300,000 to 400,000 clones, with about 90% observed a single time. About 7% of the sample goes to the ten largest clones.

The source material was peripheral blood. The clonotype comes from a woman aged 70-85 years with COVID-19, enrolled during active disease. The chain employs TRBV2 and TRBJ1-2; the D gene cannot be named for sure. The CDR3 region reads CASSEEAVIYGYTF. The nucleotide sequence reads TGTGCCAGCAGTGAGGAGGCAGTTATCTATGGCTACACCTTC. With all but the CDR3 taken from the reference TRBV2 and TRBJ1-2 genes, the full variable domain is: EPEVTQTPSHQVTQMGQEVILRCVPISNHLYFYWYRQILGQKVEFLVSFYNNEISEKSEIFDDQFSVERPDGSNFTLKIRSTKLEDSAMYFCASSEEAVIYGYTFGSGTRLTVV.